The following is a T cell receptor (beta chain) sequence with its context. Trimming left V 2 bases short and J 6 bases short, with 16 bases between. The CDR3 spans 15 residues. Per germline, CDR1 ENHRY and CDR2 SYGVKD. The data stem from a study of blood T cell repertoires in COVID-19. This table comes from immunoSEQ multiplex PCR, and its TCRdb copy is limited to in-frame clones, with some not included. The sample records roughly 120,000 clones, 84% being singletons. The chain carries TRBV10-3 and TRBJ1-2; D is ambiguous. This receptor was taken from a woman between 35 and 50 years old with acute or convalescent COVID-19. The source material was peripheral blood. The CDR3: CAISEEGPGPNGYTF. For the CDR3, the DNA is TGTGCCATCAGTGAGGAGGGCCCAGGCCCCAATGGCTACACCTTC.